These 24 T cell receptor beta chains share one sample of origin, sequenced in a study of patients and donors after allogeneic stem cell transplantation. One entry per CDR3 protein results from TCRdb running MiXCR on the RT-PCR reads. The table records more than 150,000 distinct CDR3 sequences, roughly 40% of them present only once. The sample was blood, either unsorted or a sorted T cell fraction (not recorded which). These receptors were collected from a human donor who was either an allogeneic HSCT recipient or a stem cell or donor lymphocyte infusion donor (not recorded which). It is not recorded whose cells these are; they may come from a transplant donor.

V gene TRBV28 combines with J gene TRBJ2-3, with TRBD2 matching 9 bases. The CDR3 spans 15 residues. Germline trimming cut 2 bases from V and 4 bases from J; bases unmatched to any gene: 4. Germline-derived CDR1 and CDR2 are MDHEN and SYDVKM. The CDR3 nucleotides are TGTGCCAGCAGTTTAGCAGCGGGAGGCTCAGATACGCAGTATTTT. The encoded protein is CASSLAAGGSDTQYF.

This rearrangement joins TRBV7-2 to TRBJ2-1; 9 bases agree with TRBD1. Per germline, CDR1 SGHTA and CDR2 FQGNSA. The ends lost 7 bases at V and 6 bases at J; junction bases unmatched: 4. The CDR3 loop spans 13 amino acids. The CDR3 reads CASIEQGANEQFF. The CDR3 DNA reads as TGTGCCAGCATCGAACAGGGGGCCAATGAGCAGTTCTTC. Full variable domain (rest looked up from reference TRBV7-2 and TRBJ2-1): GAGVSQSPSNKVTEKGKDVELRCDPISGHTALYWYRQSLGQGLEFLIYFQGNSAPDKSGLPSDRFSAERTGGSVSTLTIQRTQQEDSAVYLCASIEQGANEQFFGPGTRLTVL.

The CDR3 DNA sequence: TGTGCCAGCAGCCAATGGGGACAGGGGGATGCCAAAAACATTCAGTACTTC. The encoded protein is CASSQWGQGDAKNIQYF. J is TRBJ2-4 and V is TRBV3-1; 11 nucleotides align to TRBD1. The CDR3 is made up of 17 amino acids. Germline CDR1 LGHDT, CDR2 YNNKEL (reference sequence). Trimming cost V 2 bases and J 1 base; bases outside gene matches: 4.

This clonotype was counted between two and nine times. The V call is TRBV7-9, the J call TRBJ1-2; D is uncertain. The V gene's germline CDR1 is SEHNR and CDR2 FQNEAQ (reference sequence). Deletions cut 6 bases from V and 7 bases from J, with 18 bases between. The length of the CDR3 is 14 residues. This CDR3 reads CASRPDGLPGGYTF. DNA of the CDR3: TGTGCCAGCAGGCCGGACGGCCTCCCGGGTGGCTACACCTTC.

This chain links TRBV4-1 with TRBJ2-7; 8 positions agree with TRBD1. The length of the CDR3 is 16 residues. CDR1 MGHRA and CDR2 YSYEKL come from the germline V gene. With 0 bases clipped from V and 3 bases from J, the junction kept 7 bases outside the gene matches. CDR3 coding DNA: TGCGCCAGCAGCCAAGATGGGCAGGGGGCCTACTACGAGCAGTACTTC. This translates into CASSQDGQGAYYEQYF.

This chain connects TRBV4-1 to TRBJ2-1; 7 positions agree with TRBD2. The CDR3 length is 17 residues. V was pared by 5 bases and J by 1 base, with 11 bases of the junction left unmatched. From germline, CDR1 is MGHRA and CDR2 YSYEKL. CDR3 region: CASSEPGLRESYNEQFF. CDR3 in DNA: TGCGCCAGCAGCGAACCGGGACTACGAGAATCCTACAATGAGCAGTTCTTC.

Ten or more counts support this clonotype. The genes are TRBV27 and TRBJ1-5; D gene ambiguous. The germline V and J ends were trimmed by 0 bases and 2 bases, with 2 bases remaining between them. The CDR3 spans 13 residues. The germline V gene has CDR1 MNHEY and CDR2 SMNVEV (reference sequence). CDR3 DNA sequence: TGTGCCAGCAGTTTATCGGGCAATCAGCCCCAGCATTTT. The encoded protein is CASSLSGNQPQHF.

The chain links TRBV3-1 to TRBJ1-1; TRBD1 aligns across 8 bases. CDR1 is LGHDT, CDR2 YNNKEL, per germline (reference sequence). This CDR3 has 17 amino acids. The J segment lost 4 bases and the V segment lost 1 base, leaving 11 bases of the junction unmatched. The CDR3 DNA reads TGTGCCAGCAGCCAAGCTTGGGAAACAGGGGGAAGCACTGAAGCTTTCTTT. Its protein is CASSQAWETGGSTEAFF.

The chain carries TRBV10-3 and TRBJ2-7; 8 bases are shared with TRBD1. This CDR3 spans 15 amino acids. Losses at the gene ends were 3 bases for V and 5 bases for J; bases not matched to a gene: 9. Germline-derived CDR1 and CDR2 are ENHRY and SYGVKD. The chain's CDR3 is CAISENDRGKNEQYF. The DNA for the CDR3 is TGTGCCATCAGTGAAAACGACAGGGGCAAAAACGAGCAGTACTTC.

The rearrangement uses TRBV15 and TRBJ2-1, with unresolved D. Between the trimmed V and J ends, which lost 0 bases and 6 bases, there was a span of 9 bases. This CDR3 is built from 14 residues. Germline V gives CDR1 LNHNV, CDR2 YYDKDF (reference sequence). DNA for the CDR3: TGTGCCACCAGCAGAGATTATTCGGGCAATGAGCAGTTCTTC. It translates to CATSRDYSGNEQFF.

Only a few counts were recorded for this clonotype. V gene TRBV12-3 or TRBV12-4 combines with J gene TRBJ1-2, with TRBD1 matching 7 bases. This CDR3 has 13 amino acids. Unmatched junction bases numbered 7, after V lost 2 bases and J lost 10 bases. The CDR3 here is CASSLLGQADYTF. CDR3 in DNA: TGTGCCAGCAGTTTACTAGGACAGGCCGACTACACCTTC.

V and J are TRBV5-6 and TRBJ2-2, with 7 bases that match TRBD2. The CDR3 contains 14 residues. V gave up 4 bases and J gave up 4 bases; unmatched junction bases: 4. The germline CDR1 and CDR2 sequences are SGHDT and YYEEEE. CDR3 coding DNA: TGTGCCAGCAGCCGACCGGGGGGCACCGGGGAGCTGTTTTTT. This encodes CASSRPGGTGELFF.

This clonotype was picked up a small number of times. The gene calls are TRBV5-6 and TRBJ1-2; D perhaps matches TRBD1 (6 bases). From germline, CDR1 is SGHDT and CDR2 YYEEEE. V was pared by 0 bases and J by 0 bases, with 12 bases between. This CDR3 comprises 16 residues. Here the CDR3 DNA reads TGTGCCAGCAGCTTGGCAGACAGGAACCCTAACTATGGCTACACCTTC. Translation gives CASSLADRNPNYGYTF. Full variable domain (missing parts from reference TRBV5-6 and TRBJ1-2): DAGVTQSPTHLIKTRGQQVTLRCSPKSGHDTVSWYQQALGQGPQFIFQYYEEEERQRGNFPDRFSGHQFPNYSSELNVNALLLGDSALYLCASSLADRNPNYGYTFGSGTRLTVV.

This clonotype was seen a single time. The chain is built from TRBV6-6 and TRBJ1-3, with D perhaps TRBD1 (5 bases). The length of the CDR3 is 15 residues. The germline V gene has CDR1 MNHNY and CDR2 SVGAGI (reference sequence). Trimming pared 7 bases from V and 2 bases from J, leaving 15 bases between. The CDR3 region has the DNA TGTGCCAGCACTATGGGGGAAAGGCCTGGAAACACCATATATTTT. This encodes CASTMGERPGNTIYF.

The chain couples TRBV4-3 to TRBJ1-4; D is ambiguous. The germline gives CDR1 LGHNA, CDR2 YSLEER. Deletions cut 0 bases from V and 8 bases from J, with 7 bases between. The CDR3 covers 13 residues. The CDR3, as DNA: TGCGCCAGCAGCCAAGATTTTCGCGAAAAACTGTTTTTT. Protein sequence: CASSQDFREKLFF.

This clonotype has a handful of counts. This chain joins TRBV6-1 and TRBJ2-3; tentatively, D is TRBD1 (5 bases). This CDR3 contains 14 residues. CDR1 is MNHNS, CDR2 SASEGT, per germline. V lost 6 bases, J lost 4 bases, and 14 bases lay in between. The chain's CDR3 is CASRTWQGSDTQYF. The CDR3 bases are TGTGCCAGCAGAACATGGCAGGGATCAGATACGCAGTATTTT.

This clonotype was counted only a few times. The genes are TRBV28 and TRBJ1-2; TRBD1 might be the D (6 bases). Germline CDR1 and CDR2: MDHEN and SYDVKM. CDR3 length: 14 residues. The germline V and J ends were trimmed by 5 bases and 4 bases, with 14 bases remaining between them. DNA of the CDR3: TGTGCCAGCAGTGGACGAGGACAGCCCTATGGCTACACCTTC. Amino acids: CASSGRGQPYGYTF.

The genes are TRBV7-9 and TRBJ2-7; no reliable D call. Trimming took off 2 bases at V and 0 bases at J, with 5 bases between the two ends. Per the germline V gene, CDR1 is SEHNR and CDR2 is FQNEAQ (reference sequence). The CDR3 sequence is 13 residues long. The CDR3 region has the DNA TGTGCCAGCAGCTTAAGGGACTCCTACGAGCAGTACTTC. This gives the protein CASSLRDSYEQYF.

The rearrangement joins TRBV7-9 to TRBJ2-1; D remains ambiguous. Germline CDR1 SEHNR, CDR2 FQNEAQ (reference sequence). The CDR3 extends over 16 amino acids. V lost 1 base and J lost 0, with 10 bases in between. CDR3 sequence: CASSLGETGSYNEQFF. The CDR3 bases are TGTGCCAGCAGCTTAGGTGAGACGGGCTCCTACAATGAGCAGTTCTTC.

This chain joins TRBV5-1 and TRBJ1-5, with D perhaps TRBD1 (6 bases). Per germline, CDR1 SGHRS and CDR2 YFSETQ. V lost 4 bases and J lost 4, with 15 bases in between. This CDR3 region has 15 residues. Here the CDR3 reads CASSPLRQDNQPQHF. In DNA, the CDR3 is TGCGCCAGCAGCCCCCTTAGACAGGATAATCAGCCCCAGCATTTT.

The chain couples TRBV4-3 to TRBJ2-3, with TRBD2 matching over 8 bases. CDR1 LGHNA and CDR2 YSLEER come from the germline V gene. The V and J ends lost 0 bases and 2 bases, in that order; junction bases with no gene match: 19. The CDR3 spans 21 residues. The DNA for the CDR3 is TGCGCCAGCAGCCAAGATGGCCCGGGACTAGTCTCGGTCCGGCACACAGATACGCAGTATTTT. This translates into CASSQDGPGLVSVRHTDTQYF.

The J gene is TRBJ1-2, the V gene TRBV19, with D perhaps TRBD1 (5 bases). The CDR3 is made up of 11 amino acids. The V gene's germline CDR1 is LNHDA and CDR2 SQIVND (reference sequence). Trimming cost V 7 bases and J 8 bases, with 11 bases left between them. This chain's CDR3 is CASNGREGYTF. CDR3 nucleotide sequence: TGTGCCAGTAATGGCAGGGAGGGCTACACCTTC.

The chain employs TRBV5-1 and TRBJ2-3; D unclear. CDR1 SGHRS and CDR2 YFSETQ come from the germline V gene. The germline V and J ends were trimmed by 7 bases and 0 bases, with 15 bases remaining between them. The CDR3 has 15 amino acids. In DNA, the CDR3 is TGCGCCAGCCGGAGATTGGAAACTAGCACAGATACGCAGTATTTT. Translation: CASRRLETSTDTQYF.

There are a few counts of this clonotype. The genes are TRBV29-1 and TRBJ2-3; D gene uncertain. The CDR3 has 13 amino acids. Trimming pared 1 base from V and 1 base from J, leaving 6 bases between. Germline V CDR1 and CDR2: SQVTM, ANQGSEA. This CDR3 is CSVEARGTDTQYF. CDR3 bases: TGCAGCGTTGAAGCTCGGGGCACAGATACGCAGTATTTT.